These T cell receptor beta chains were read from a single sample in a study of cytomegalovirus exposure and HLA in healthy donors. Using immunoSEQ multiplex PCR, the repertoire was profiled, and TCRdb retains in-frame clones only, with some absent. The data show roughly 150,000 clones, around 68% seen once. The sequencing input was PBMCs. All receptors derive from a man under 40 in good health and CMV-seropositive. CDR3s include the opening cysteine and the closing phenylalanine or tryptophan. D genes are given only for firm matches. Some rows have no size entry. The others give once, few or many, or a class for an expanded clone.

clone_size,v_call,d_call,j_call,cdr3_aa,cdr3_nt
.,TRBV5-1,TRBD1,TRBJ1-1,CASSETGKTEAFF,TGCGCCAGCAGCGAGACAGGGAAGACTGAAGCTTTCTTT
.,TRBV19,TRBD1,TRBJ1-5,CASSGTGGSNQPQHF,TGTGCCAGTAGCGGGACAGGGGGAAGCAATCAGCCCCAGCATTTT
.,TRBV4-1,TRBD2,TRBJ2-7,CASRPPGLADEQYF,TGCGCCAGCAGACCTCCGGGACTAGCGGACGAGCAGTACTTC
.,TRBV28,TRBD2,TRBJ2-1,CASSLAGGVVNEQFF,TGTGCCAGCAGTTTAGCGGGAGGGGTGGTAAATGAGCAGTTCTTC
few,TRBV28,TRBD1,TRBJ2-1,CASSSRDRYNEQFF,TGTGCCAGCAGCTCCCGGGACAGATACAATGAGCAGTTCTTC
.,TRBV7-9,.,TRBJ2-7,CASSLAGGRYEQYF,TGTGCCAGCAGCCTAGCCGGAGGGCGCTACGAGCAGTACTTC
few,TRBV30,TRBD1,TRBJ1-3,CAWKTGGNTIYF,TGTGCCTGGAAGACAGGGGGAAACACCATATATTTT
.,TRBV30,.,TRBJ1-1,CAWVPGGGTEAFF,TGTGCCTGGGTCCCAGGAGGTGGCACTGAAGCTTTCTTT
.,TRBV9,.,TRBJ1-2,CASSTPQGRRGYTF,TGTGCCAGCAGCACCCCCCAGGGGCGACGTGGCTACACCTTC
.,TRBV5-1,TRBD2,TRBJ2-1,CASSSGLAGGFPSYNEQFF,TGCGCCAGCAGCAGTGGACTAGCGGGAGGGTTTCCCTCCTACAATGAGCAGTTCTTC
few,TRBV5-1,TRBD1,TRBJ2-7,CASSPNVGQGYEQYF,TGCGCCAGCAGCCCAAACGTGGGACAGGGCTACGAGCAGTACTTC
.,TRBV9,TRBD1,TRBJ2-3,CASSVAAGGLVDTQYF,TGTGCCAGCAGCGTAGCCGCAGGGGGTTTGGTAGATACGCAGTATTTT
.,TRBV13,TRBD2,TRBJ2-1,CASSLGRSGVNEQFF,TGTGCCAGCAGCTTAGGCCGTAGCGGGGTCAATGAGCAGTTCTTC
few,TRBV5-1,.,TRBJ1-1,CASSPSGGWNTEAFF,TGCGCCAGCAGCCCTTCCGGTGGTTGGAACACTGAAGCTTTCTTT
.,TRBV9,.,TRBJ1-4,CASSVEGTTNEKLFF,TGTGCCAGCAGCGTAGAAGGGACTACTAATGAAAAACTGTTTTTT
few,TRBV7-8,.,TRBJ1-4,CASNRRLDEKLFF,TGTGCCAGCAACCGCAGGTTGGATGAAAAACTGTTTTTT
few,TRBV18,.,TRBJ2-1,CASSRFPTWDEQFF,TGTGCCAGCTCACGATTCCCGACATGGGATGAGCAGTTCTTC
few,TRBV7-8,TRBD1,TRBJ2-5,CASSVQGAGETQYF,TGTGCCAGCAGCGTCCAGGGGGCGGGGGAGACCCAGTACTTC
.,TRBV6-5,.,TRBJ2-2,CASSRGDLDTGELFF,TGTGCCAGCAGCCGGGGTGATCTCGACACCGGGGAGCTGTTTTTT
.,TRBV6-1,.,TRBJ1-1,CASSRVWELSEAFF,TGTGCCAGCAGCCGAGTATGGGAGCTCAGTGAAGCTTTCTTT
.,TRBV7-9,.,TRBJ1-1,CASSPQGIGMNTEAFF,TGTGCCAGCAGCCCACAGGGTATCGGGATGAACACTGAAGCTTTCTTT
.,TRBV7-6,TRBD1,TRBJ2-7,CASSPQTGNTYEQYF,TGTGCCAGCAGCCCACAGACAGGGAACACCTACGAGCAGTACTTC
.,TRBV6-1,TRBD2,TRBJ2-7,CASLGTSGIFEQYF,TGTGCCAGTCTCGGGACTAGCGGGATTTTCGAGCAGTACTTC
.,TRBV7-9,TRBD2,TRBJ2-7,CASSLRERGEDEQYF,TGTGCCAGCAGCCTCCGGGAGCGGGGAGAGGACGAGCAGTACTTC
.,TRBV10-3,.,TRBJ1-3,CAISGPGQISGNTIYF,TGTGCCATCAGTGGGCCCGGACAGATCTCTGGAAACACCATATATTTT
.,TRBV5-6,TRBD1,TRBJ2-7,CASSLVQGEYEQYF,TGTGCCAGCAGCTTGGTTCAGGGGGAATACGAGCAGTACTTC
.,TRBV4-1,TRBD1,TRBJ2-7,CASSQDMGQGKYEQYF,TGCGCCAGCAGCCAAGATATGGGACAGGGGAAGTACGAGCAGTACTTC
few,TRBV10-3,TRBD2,TRBJ2-5,CAISESLAGVETQYF,TGTGCCATCAGTGAGTCACTAGCGGGAGTGGAGACCCAGTACTTC
.,TRBV5-4,TRBD2,TRBJ2-1,CASSFPGLANYNEQFF,TGTGCCAGCAGCTTTCCGGGACTAGCGAACTACAATGAGCAGTTCTTC
once,TRBV19,TRBD2,TRBJ2-1,CASTPLAGVNNEQFF,TGTGCCAGTACTCCTCTAGCGGGAGTCAATAATGAGCAGTTCTTC
.,TRBV27,TRBD2,TRBJ2-1,CASSPGTSGRKEQFF,TGTGCCAGCAGTCCCGGGACTAGCGGTCGTAAGGAGCAGTTCTTC
.,TRBV28,.,TRBJ2-7,CASSGQRPFSYEQYF,TGTGCCAGCAGTGGACAGCGCCCCTTCTCCTACGAGCAGTACTTC
.,TRBV27,.,TRBJ1-1,CASTTAGTEAFF,TGTGCCAGCACCACCGCGGGCACTGAAGCTTTCTTT
few,TRBV7-9,.,TRBJ1-2,CASSLTPRGVNYGYTF,TGTGCCAGCAGCTTAACCCCTCGGGGGGTTAACTATGGCTACACCTTC
.,TRBV12-5,.,TRBJ1-4,CASGPTATNEKLFF,TGTGCTAGTGGTCCCACAGCAACTAATGAAAAACTGTTTTTT
.,TRBV27,TRBD1,TRBJ1-5,CASSRAGTGGARRNQPQHF,TGTGCCAGCAGTCGAGCCGGGACAGGGGGCGCGAGGCGCAATCAGCCCCAGCATTTT
.,TRBV21-1,.,TRBJ2-5,CASIWLGGSQETQYF,TGTGCCAGCATTTGGCTCGGGGGATCCCAAGAGACCCAGTACTTC
.,TRBV5-1,TRBD2,TRBJ2-5,CASRIGLAGIQETQYF,TGCGCCAGCAGAATCGGACTAGCAGGGATACAAGAGACCCAGTACTTC
.,TRBV2,TRBD2,TRBJ2-3,CASRWSKGGESTDTQYF,TGTGCCAGCAGGTGGAGCAAGGGAGGGGAGAGCACAGATACGCAGTATTTT
.,TRBV5-1,.,TRBJ1-1,CASSPSGIPHEAFF,TGCGCCAGCAGCCCCTCAGGGATCCCGCATGAAGCTTTCTTT
.,TRBV5-1,TRBD1,TRBJ1-4,CASSKGQGATNEKLFF,TGCGCCAGCAGCAAAGGACAGGGGGCAACTAATGAAAAGCTGTTTTTT
.,TRBV27,.,TRBJ1-2,CASSPRANYGYTF,TGTGCCAGCAGCCCCCGGGCTAACTATGGCTACACCTTC